The 30 T cell receptor beta chains listed next were all sequenced from one sample in a study of OX40 agonist ivuxolimab in advanced cancers. Only in-frame clones appear in the TCRdb table, and some are missing; sequencing was by immunoSEQ multiplex PCR. The sample lists about 77,000 clones; 80% to 90% were seen once. The sample here was CD4+ or CD8+ T cells sorted from blood, taken in a trial of the OX40 agonist ivuxolimab. The receptors come from an adult with an advanced solid tumor such as melanoma, head and neck, liver or kidney cancer.

The chain joins TRBV28 to TRBJ1-1, with D hard to call. CDR3 size: 13 residues. V gave up 2 bases and J gave up 6 bases, with 10 bases separating them. Germline-derived CDR1 and CDR2 are MDHEN and SYDVKM. Here the CDR3 DNA reads TGTGCCAGCAGTTTAGTGGGGAAGTCTGAAGCTTTCTTT. Its translation is CASSLVGKSEAFF.

The rearrangement uses TRBV5-4 and TRBJ2-5; 7 bases map to TRBD2. Germline assignment: CDR1 SGHNT and CDR2 YYREEE (reference sequence). Losses at the gene ends were 4 bases for V and 3 bases for J; bases not matched to a gene: 9. The length of the CDR3 is 15 residues. CDR3 coding DNA: TGTGCCAGCAGCCCTAAGGGACTAAGGGAAGAGACCCAGTACTTC. As protein: CASSPKGLREETQYF.

The J gene is TRBJ1-5, the V gene TRBV5-1; 7 bases line up with TRBD1. Germline V CDR1 and CDR2: SGHRS, YFSETQ. Germline trimming cut 8 bases from V and 6 bases from J; bases unmatched to any gene: 11. This CDR3 has 14 amino acids. CDR3 residues: CASPAGTVVQPQHF. The CDR3 DNA reads TGCGCCAGTCCCGCCGGGACAGTAGTTCAGCCCCAGCATTTT.

The chain employs TRBV10-3 and TRBJ2-7; unclear D gene. The V end lost 2 bases, the J end lost 4 bases, and 12 bases lay between the germline ends. CDR3 length: 14 residues. The germline gives CDR1 ENHRY, CDR2 SYGVKD. The CDR3 protein is CAISEHPKGYEQYF. The CDR3 DNA is TGTGCCATCAGTGAGCATCCGAAAGGGTACGAGCAGTACTTC.

This chain joins TRBV12-2 and TRBJ2-5; the table's D gene call, TRBD2, was not cross checked with the DNA. TRBV12-2 is a recognized pseudogene. CDR3 length: 16 amino acids. The CDR3 DNA reads as TGTGCAAGTCGCTTAGGGTTTGTGAGAACCCAAGAGACCCAGTACTTC. This sequence encodes CASRLGFVRTQETQYF.

The chain links TRBV7-9 to TRBJ1-1; the match to TRBD1 covers 9 bases. V shed 4 bases and J 2 bases; nucleotides not matched to a gene: 5. The CDR3 has 15 amino acids. The V gene's germline CDR1 is SEHNR and CDR2 FQNEAQ (reference sequence). CDR3 amino acids: CASSSRTGANTEAFF. CDR3 DNA: TGTGCCAGCAGCTCCCGGACAGGGGCTAACACTGAAGCTTTCTTT.

This chain connects TRBV9 to TRBJ1-1, with 8 nucleotides matching TRBD1. The germline CDR1 and CDR2 sequences are SGDLS and YYNGEE. The J segment lost 2 bases and the V segment lost 2 bases, leaving 8 bases of the junction unmatched. This CDR3 region has 16 residues. The CDR3 DNA follows: TGTGCCAGCAGCGTTCAAACAGGGGGACTCAACACTGAAGCTTTCTTT. Translated, it gives CASSVQTGGLNTEAFF.

Worth noting for this clone: Other nucleotide sequences in the sample specify the same CDR3. This CDR3 reads CASSQELAGPSTDTQYF. The CDR3 nucleotides read TGCGCCAGCAGCCAAGAACTAGCAGGACCCAGCACAGATACGCAGTATTTT. V usage is TRBV4-1 and J usage is TRBJ2-3; D possibly corresponds to TRBD2 (6 bases). Germline assignment: CDR1 MGHRA and CDR2 YSYEKL. V was cut by 0 bases and J by 0 bases, with 13 bases left in between. This CDR3 has 17 amino acids.

The chain uses TRBV2 and TRBJ2-1, with D perhaps matching TRBD1 or TRBD2 (5 bases each). V dropped 6 bases and J dropped 13 bases, with 13 bases sitting between them. Germline CDR1 is SNHLY and CDR2 is FYNNEI. The CDR3 extends over 11 amino acids. CDR3 nucleotide sequence: TGTGCCAGCAGCGAGGGGACGACTCAGTTCTTC. Protein sequence: CASSEGTTQFF.

DNA of the CDR3: TGCAGCGTATTAGCGGGATACACCGGGGAGCTGTTTTTT. It codes for CSVLAGYTGELFF. J is TRBJ2-2 and V is TRBV29-1, with TRBD2 matching 8 bases. Losses at the gene ends were 6 bases for V and 3 bases for J; bases not matched to a gene: 3. The CDR3 is 13 amino acids. Germline CDR1 is SQVTM and CDR2 is ANQGSEA.

The chain links TRBV10-3 to TRBJ2-4; 7 nucleotides agree with TRBD2. This CDR3 region has 13 residues. The J segment lost 4 bases and the V segment lost 5 bases, leaving 2 bases of the junction unmatched. The V gene's germline CDR1 is ENHRY and CDR2 SYGVKD. The CDR3 region has the DNA TGTGCCATCAGTCTAGCGGAAAAAAACATTCAGTACTTC. This gives the protein CAISLAEKNIQYF.

This clone has a handful of counts. The genes are TRBV6-1 and TRBJ2-7, with 10 positions matching TRBD2. Germline CDR1 and CDR2: MNHNS and SASEGT. V was clipped by 4 bases and J by 6 bases; unmatched bases: 3. The CDR3 length is 13 residues. In DNA, the CDR3 is TGTGCCAGCAGTGGGAGCGGGGGGGGCGAGCAGTACTTC. Amino acid sequence: CASSGSGGGEQYF.

This clone was seen a handful of times. Here the CDR3 reads CASSTAGGVETQYF. CDR3 nucleotide sequence: TGTGCCAGTAGTACAGCCGGCGGGGTAGAGACCCAGTACTTC. The J gene is TRBJ2-5, the V gene TRBV19, with D maybe TRBD2 (6 bases). The CDR3 length is 14 residues. Germline V gives CDR1 LNHDA, CDR2 SQIVND (reference sequence). Trimming removed 4 bases at V and 4 bases at J, with 13 bases between.

The chain uses TRBV7-9 and TRBJ2-5; 8 bases line up with TRBD2. This CDR3 is 15 amino acids long. CDR1 is SEHNR and CDR2 is FQNEAQ in the germline V gene (reference sequence). With V trimmed by 5 bases and J by 2 bases, 7 bases remained unmatched. The CDR3 here is CASSPSGGHQETQYF. As DNA, the CDR3 is TGTGCCAGCAGCCCTTCGGGGGGGCATCAAGAGACCCAGTACTTC.

The V and J genes are TRBV6-1 and TRBJ2-5, with D uncertain. The germline V gene encodes CDR1 MNHNS and CDR2 SASEGT. This CDR3 spans 13 amino acids. V lost 2 bases and J lost 5, with 9 bases in between. CDR3 nucleotides: TGTGCCAGCAGTGAAAGGGCCCCGGAGACCCAGTACTTC. This sequence encodes CASSERAPETQYF.

The CDR3 DNA reads as TGCGCCAGCAGCTTGGCCCCCAGCTCCTCTAGCAATCAGCCCCAGCATTTT. It is translated as CASSLAPSSSSNQPQHF. The rearrangement joins TRBV5-1 to TRBJ1-5, with D hard to call. Germline CDR1 reads SGHRS; CDR2 reads YFSETQ. Trimming cost V 0 bases and J 0 bases, with 13 bases left between them. The CDR3 sequence is 17 residues long.

This clone occurred once. Here the CDR3 reads CASSSGQAANYGYTF. CDR3 coding DNA: TGTGCCAGCAGCTCAGGACAGGCAGCTAACTATGGCTACACCTTC. The chain carries TRBV27 and TRBJ1-2, with TRBD1 identical over 7 bases. The CDR3 contains 15 residues. Per the germline V gene, CDR1 is MNHEY and CDR2 is SMNVEV (reference sequence). The junction had 7 bases not matched to a gene; V was cut back by 6 bases and J by 0 bases.

The chain couples TRBV10-2 to TRBJ2-7; TRBD1 matches 8 bases. In germline, CDR1 is WSHSY, CDR2 SAAADI. The length of the CDR3 is 13 residues. V was clipped by 7 bases and J by 2 bases; unmatched bases: 4. The CDR3 protein is CASTPGQAYEQYF. CDR3 DNA: TGCGCCAGCACGCCGGGACAGGCCTACGAGCAGTACTTC.

This clone was counted once. The V and J genes are TRBV9 and TRBJ2-2; 7 bases align to TRBD2. The CDR3 has 16 residues. From germline, CDR1 is SGDLS and CDR2 YYNGEE. The V segment lost 6 bases and the J segment 4 bases; nucleotides outside the gene matches: 12. CDR3 DNA sequence: TGTGCCAGCACCCCAAGTGGGGGGGTAACCACCGGGGAGCTGTTTTTT. Amino acids: CASTPSGGVTTGELFF. The full variable domain, with the rest looked up from reference TRBV9 and TRBJ2-2, is DSGVTQTPKHLITATGQRVTLRCSPRSGDLSVYWYQQSLDQGLQFLIQYYNGEERAKGNILERFSAQQFPDLHSELNLSSLELGDSALYFCASTPSGGVTTGELFFGEGSRLTVL.

The chain couples TRBV19 to TRBJ2-1, with D possibly being TRBD2 (6 bases). With 1 base removed from V and 1 base from J, the gap between germline ends came to 11 bases. The CDR3 length is 16 residues. Germline lookup yields CDR1 LNHDA and CDR2 SQIVND (reference sequence). The DNA for the CDR3 is TGTGCCAGTAGTATAGGCGGGACTCAATCCTACAATGAGCAGTTCTTC. This codes for CASSIGGTQSYNEQFF.

This clone was recorded a few times. This chain connects TRBV6-1 to TRBJ1-2; 8 bases are a match to TRBD1. The germline V gene encodes CDR1 MNHNS and CDR2 SASEGT. The CDR3 sequence is 12 residues long. J lost 9 bases, V lost 5 bases, and 5 bases had no gene match. CDR3 in amino acids: CASSTGGGSYTF. CDR3 sequence (DNA): TGTGCCAGCAGTACAGGGGGAGGTAGCTACACCTTC.

The count of this clone is one. This rearrangement joins TRBV7-2 to TRBJ1-3, with D possibly TRBD1 on 5 matching bases. This CDR3 contains 15 residues. Per germline, CDR1 SGHTA and CDR2 FQGNSA. V was clipped by 1 base and J by 4 bases, with 11 bases between them. CDR3 bases: TGTGCCAGCAGCTTAGAAGGCAGGGTCGGAAACACCATATATTTT. As protein: CASSLEGRVGNTIYF.

This sequence joins TRBV5-1 and TRBJ2-7; 7 positions agree with TRBD1. Germline CDR1 is SGHRS and CDR2 is YFSETQ. The CDR3 extends over 14 amino acids. The V gene end was trimmed by 4 bases and the J gene end by 3 bases; junction bases not matched to a gene: 7. CDR3 amino acids: CASSRGRGYYEQYF. CDR3 sequence (DNA): TGCGCCAGCAGCCGGGGCAGGGGGTACTACGAGCAGTACTTC.

There are a few counts of this clone. This CDR3 reads CASSAHPGVDGYTF. The CDR3 DNA reads as TGTGCCAGCAGCGCCCACCCGGGGGTGGATGGCTACACCTTC. The chain couples TRBV9 to TRBJ1-2, with a possible D match to TRBD1 (5 bases). The CDR3 has 14 residues. Germline CDR1 and CDR2: SGDLS and YYNGEE. Trimming took 3 bases from V and 6 from J, leaving 15 bases between them.

A single count supports this clone. V is TRBV2 and J is TRBJ2-3, with D uncertain. The V end was cut by 7 bases, the J end by 3 bases, with 8 bases between. From germline, CDR1 is SNHLY and CDR2 FYNNEI. CDR3 length equals 12 residues. CDR3 in amino acids: CASNARTDTQYF. CDR3 nucleotide sequence: TGTGCCAGCAACGCCCGGACAGATACGCAGTATTTT.

The chain is built from TRBV7-9 and TRBJ2-2; tentatively, D is TRBD1 (5 bases). Germline V gene data show CDR1 as SEHNR and CDR2 as FQNEAQ (reference sequence). Trimming shortened V by 6 bases and J by 7 bases, and 15 bases separated the two germline ends. This CDR3 has 14 residues. CDR3 sequence reads: CASSFTQVDGELFF. Here the CDR3 DNA reads TGTGCCAGCAGTTTCACACAGGTAGACGGGGAGCTGTTTTTT. Full variable domain (missing parts from reference TRBV7-9 and TRBJ2-2): DTGVSQNPRHKITKRGQNVTFRCDPISEHNRLYWYRQTLGQGPEFLTYFQNEAQLEKSRLLSDRFSAERPKGSFSTLEIQRTEQGDSAMYLCASSFTQVDGELFFGEGSRLTVL.

The chain employs TRBV5-1 and TRBJ2-1; 7 nucleotides agree with TRBD1. From germline, CDR1 is SGHRS and CDR2 YFSETQ. The CDR3 has 15 amino acids. V dropped 4 bases and J dropped 4; count of bases not matched to a gene: 8. CDR3 coding DNA: TGCGCCAGCAGCGTATCCGGGACAGTTTACAATGAGCAGTTCTTC. Protein product: CASSVSGTVYNEQFF.

This clone turned up a few times. The rearrangement joins TRBV2 to TRBJ2-1; TRBD1 might be the D (6 bases). The CDR3 runs 14 residues. Germline CDR1 SNHLY, CDR2 FYNNEI. Trimming pared 6 bases from V and 1 base from J, leaving 10 bases between. CDR3 residues: CASSPTGSYNEQFF. CDR3 nucleotides: TGTGCCAGCAGCCCGACAGGTTCCTACAATGAGCAGTTCTTC.

The sample holds one count of this clone. The CDR3 sequence is CASSLSAGQETQYF. CDR3 in DNA: TGCGCCAGCAGCTTGTCGGCGGGCCAAGAGACCCAGTACTTC. This chain uses TRBV5-1 with TRBJ2-5; D possibly corresponds to TRBD2 (5 bases). The V end lost 1 base, the J end lost 1 base, and 8 bases lay between the germline ends. The V gene's germline CDR1 is SGHRS and CDR2 YFSETQ. CDR3 size: 14 residues.

The V and J genes are TRBV4-1 and TRBJ2-1; D is unresolved. This CDR3 has 15 amino acids. Trimming left V 0 bases short and J 2 bases short, with 8 bases between. Germline CDR1 is MGHRA and CDR2 is YSYEKL. CDR3 DNA sequence: TGCGCCAGCAGCCAAGAAGGCCTTACCTACAATGAGCAGTTCTTC. Translating it yields CASSQEGLTYNEQFF.